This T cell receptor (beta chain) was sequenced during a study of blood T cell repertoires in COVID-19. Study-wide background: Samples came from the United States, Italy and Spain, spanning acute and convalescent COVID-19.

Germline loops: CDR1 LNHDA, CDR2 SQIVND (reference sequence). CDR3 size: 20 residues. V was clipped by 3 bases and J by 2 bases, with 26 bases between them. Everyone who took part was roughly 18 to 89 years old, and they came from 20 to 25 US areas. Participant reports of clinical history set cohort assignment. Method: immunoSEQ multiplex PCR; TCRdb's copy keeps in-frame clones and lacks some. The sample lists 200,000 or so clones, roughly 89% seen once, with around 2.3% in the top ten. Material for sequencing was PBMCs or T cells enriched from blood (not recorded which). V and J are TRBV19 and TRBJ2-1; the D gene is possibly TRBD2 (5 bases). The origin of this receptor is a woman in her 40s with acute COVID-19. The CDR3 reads CASSIWMRLAEMSTYNEQFF. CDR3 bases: TGTGCCAGTAGTATCTGGATGCGGCTAGCTGAAATGTCCACCTACAATGAGCAGTTCTTC.